This TCR beta chain is from a study of blood T cells in healthy people across ages. The study's findings and limits: With naive T cell percentage, TCR beta diversity showed a strong correlation.

The germline gives CDR1 PRHDT, CDR2 FYEKMQ (reference sequence). Between the trimmed V and J ends, which lost 3 bases and 2 bases, there was a span of 9 bases. This CDR3 is 14 amino acids long. Every donor contributed about 10 milliliters of peripheral blood by blood draw. The amount of total RNA extracted per sample was at least 6 micrograms. For the second PCR, which ran for about 6 to 11 cycles, a sample-barcoded 5' primer and a J-beta primer mix were used. TCRdb processed the 5' RACE reads anew with MiXCR; each CDR3 protein has one entry. The sample lists some 370,000 distinct CDR3 sequences; roughly half were seen once. Points on this clonotype: Its target is unknown.

The origin of this receptor is a man aged 55 to 70 in good health. Sequencing was carried out using blood. This chain links TRBV13 with TRBJ2-3, with D unclear. In DNA, the CDR3 is TGTGCCAGCAGCTTCATCAAACCCACAGATACGCAGTATTTT. This translates into CASSFIKPTDTQYF.